This passage covers 21 T cell receptor beta chains from one sample sequenced in a study of control samples from healthy donors and cancer patients. The data were produced by immunoSEQ multiplex PCR, yet TCRdb's version contains in-frame clones alone and is incomplete. The repertoire holds 26,000 or so clones, with around 92% as singletons. The sequenced material came from PBMCs. The receptors here all came from a man aged 45-60 years with lung cancer.

The V and J genes are TRBV7-9 and TRBJ2-3; D gene unclear. Germline lookup yields CDR1 SEHNR and CDR2 FQNEAQ (reference sequence). V gave up 6 bases and J gave up 1 base, with 14 bases separating them. The CDR3 loop spans 15 amino acids. CDR3 bases: TGTGCCAGCAGGTTTCAAGGAACGCGCACAGATACGCAGTATTTT. This encodes CASRFQGTRTDTQYF. The full variable domain, completed using reference TRBV7-9 and TRBJ2-3, is DTGVSQNPRHKITKRGQNVTFRCDPISEHNRLYWYRQTLGQGPEFLTYFQNEAQLEKSRLLSDRFSAERPKGSFSTLEIQRTEQGDSAMYLCASRFQGTRTDTQYFGPGTRLTVL.

As DNA, the CDR3 is TGTGCCACCAGTGATTCTGTGGACAGGCGGGAGACCCAGTACTTC. This sequence encodes CATSDSVDRRETQYF. This sequence joins TRBV24-1 and TRBJ2-5, with 7 nucleotides matching TRBD1. The CDR3 extends over 15 amino acids. V lost 2 bases, J lost 5 bases, and 7 bases stayed unmatched. The V gene's germline CDR1 is KGHDR and CDR2 SFDVKD.

The V call is TRBV18, the J call TRBJ2-7, with D possibly being TRBD1 (6 bases). The germline V gene encodes CDR1 KGHSH and CDR2 LQKENI. CDR3 length: 14 amino acids. Trimming removed 0 bases from V and 2 bases from J, with 8 bases in between. The CDR3 DNA reads as TGTGCCAGCTCACCACCGGGACAAGCCTACGAGCAGTACTTC. Translating gives CASSPPGQAYEQYF.

The chain joins TRBV27 to TRBJ2-3, with D possibly TRBD2 on 6 matching bases. The CDR3 is made up of 17 amino acids. Germline V gene lookup returns CDR1 MNHEY and CDR2 SMNVEV (reference sequence). Trimming left V 6 bases short and J 1 base short, with 20 bases between. CDR3 nucleotides: TGTGCCAGCAGGGATTTCCGGGACTCACAGCGCACAGATACGCAGTATTTT. It encodes CASRDFRDSQRTDTQYF.

V usage is TRBV12-3 or TRBV12-4 and J usage is TRBJ1-1, with D possibly being TRBD1 (5 bases). The CDR3 spans 12 residues. V lost 7 bases, J lost 5 bases, and 11 bases lay in between. DNA of the CDR3: TGTGCCAGCAAGGAGGGGTGGACTGAAGCTTTCTTT. As protein: CASKEGWTEAFF.

The chain has TRBV12-3 or TRBV12-4 and TRBJ1-2; the D is unclear. The CDR3 totals 12 residues. Trimming cost V 6 bases and J 8 bases, with 13 bases left between them. CDR3 coding DNA: TGTGCCAGCAGCTATGGATCAGTCGGCTACACCTTC. This translates into CASSYGSVGYTF.

J is TRBJ2-2 and V is TRBV9; no definite D call. Looked up from germline, CDR1 is SGDLS and CDR2 is YYNGEE. Trimming removed 4 bases at V and 4 bases at J, with 11 bases between. This CDR3 is 14 amino acids long. The DNA for the CDR3 is TGTGCCAGCAGCCTAACTCCGGGCACCGGGGAGCTGTTTTTT. Its translation is CASSLTPGTGELFF.

The chain employs TRBV7-2 and TRBJ1-1; TRBD1 is a possible D gene (6 bases). With 4 bases removed from V and 4 bases from J, the gap between germline ends came to 13 bases. The CDR3 length is 14 residues. Germline V gene data show CDR1 as SGHTA and CDR2 as FQGNSA. CDR3 in amino acids: CASSSNQGFTEAFF. The CDR3, as DNA: TGTGCCAGCAGCTCAAACCAGGGGTTCACTGAAGCTTTCTTT.

The rearrangement links TRBV2 to TRBJ1-2, with D perhaps matching TRBD1 (6 bases). The CDR3 covers 12 residues. Trimming pared 8 bases from V and 4 bases from J, leaving 11 bases between. Germline lookup yields CDR1 SNHLY and CDR2 FYNNEI. The CDR3 protein is CASLEQGYGYTF. The CDR3 DNA follows: TGTGCCAGCTTGGAACAGGGCTATGGCTACACCTTC.

V gene TRBV9 combines with J gene TRBJ1-5, with 8 positions matching TRBD1. The CDR3 sequence is 14 residues long. CDR1 and CDR2 from the germline V gene are SGDLS and YYNGEE. V lost 6 bases, J lost 7 bases, and 9 bases stayed unmatched. The CDR3 DNA sequence: TGTGCCAGCAACATGGACAGGGTGGAACAGCCCCAGCATTTT. This codes for CASNMDRVEQPQHF. The full variable domain, rest sourced from reference TRBV9 and TRBJ1-5, is DSGVTQTPKHLITATGQRVTLRCSPRSGDLSVYWYQQSLDQGLQFLIQYYNGEERAKGNILERFSAQQFPDLHSELNLSSLELGDSALYFCASNMDRVEQPQHFGDGTRLSIL.

V usage is TRBV15 and J usage is TRBJ2-3; 7 bases align to TRBD1. J gave up 5 bases and V 0 bases, and 8 bases lay outside the gene matches. This CDR3 region has 16 residues. Germline V gene sequence: CDR1 LNHNV, CDR2 YYDKDF (reference sequence). The DNA of the CDR3 is TGTGCCACCAGCAGAGATTCGGGGACAGAAAGAGATACGCAGTATTTT. This codes for CATSRDSGTERDTQYF.

The V call is TRBV18, the J call TRBJ1-6; D unclear. Germline loops: CDR1 KGHSH, CDR2 LQKENI. This CDR3 is built from 15 residues. V lost 2 bases to trimming and J lost 6 bases, with 11 bases between them. The DNA for the CDR3 is TGTGCCAGCTCACCAGGAGGGAATGGTAATTCACCCCTCCACTTT. This encodes CASSPGGNGNSPLHF.

This rearrangement joins TRBV5-1 to TRBJ2-7; D gene uncertain. Per germline, CDR1 SGHRS and CDR2 YFSETQ. The V gene lost 3 bases and the J gene lost 0 bases, with 10 bases spanning the gap. The CDR3 is 14 residues long. The CDR3 loop reads CASSSRLGSYEQYF. As DNA, the CDR3 is TGCGCCAGCAGCTCTAGACTGGGCTCCTACGAGCAGTACTTC.

The table lists this clone with a count of one. The chain has TRBV7-9 and TRBJ2-2; D is possibly TRBD2 (6 bases). This CDR3 has 14 residues. V was shortened by 4 bases and J by 10 bases, with 16 bases between the two germline ends. Germline CDR1 reads SEHNR; CDR2 reads FQNEAQ (reference sequence). The CDR3 is CASSSPGLPPELFF. In DNA form, the CDR3 reads TGTGCCAGCAGCTCCCCGGGACTTCCTCCGGAGCTGTTTTTT.

The rearrangement links TRBV19 to TRBJ2-2; D possibly corresponds to TRBD1 (6 bases). CDR1 is LNHDA and CDR2 is SQIVND in the germline V gene (reference sequence). This CDR3 spans 12 amino acids. V lost 11 bases, J lost 7 bases, and 14 bases lay in between. CDR3 sequence (DNA): TGTGCCTCCCAATGGGGGCTCGGGGAGCTGTTTTTT. Translation gives CASQWGLGELFF. The whole variable domain, remainder taken from reference TRBV19 and TRBJ2-2, is DGGITQSPKYLFRKEGQNVTLSCEQNLNHDAMYWYRQDPGQGLRLIYYSQIVNDFQKGDIAEGYSVSREKKESFPLTVTSAQKNPTAFYLCASQWGLGELFFGEGSRLTVL.

J is TRBJ2-3 and V is TRBV19; 7 bases match TRBD2. Germline V gene lookup returns CDR1 LNHDA and CDR2 SQIVND (reference sequence). Trimming at V came to 3 bases and at J to 0 bases, leaving 3 bases not matched to a gene. This CDR3 has 15 amino acids. This chain's CDR3 is CASSISRGSTDTQYF. The CDR3 DNA sequence: TGTGCCAGTAGTATTTCGCGGGGGAGCACAGATACGCAGTATTTT.

This clone was counted a single time. V gene TRBV30 combines with J gene TRBJ2-5; 7 positions match TRBD1. This CDR3 has 12 amino acids. The junction had 8 bases not matched to a gene; V was cut back by 8 bases and J by 5 bases. Germline V gene data show CDR1 as GTSNPN and CDR2 as SVGIG (reference sequence). The CDR3 DNA reads as TGTGCCATCCTGACAGGGATCGAGACCCAGTACTTC. It codes for CAILTGIETQYF.

The chain combines TRBV18 with TRBJ1-1, with a tentative D call TRBD1 (5 bases). The CDR3 has 14 residues. The germline V gene encodes CDR1 KGHSH and CDR2 LQKENI. V lost 6 bases and J 5 bases, leaving 16 bases between the germline ends. CDR3 DNA: TGTGCCAGCTCCGTACGGGGCAGGGCGACTGAAGCTTTCTTT. Its translation: CASSVRGRATEAFF.

This clone was recorded only once. The chain combines TRBV19 with TRBJ2-3; D gene unclear. V shed 7 bases and J shed 9 bases, with 11 bases lying between them. The germline V gene encodes CDR1 LNHDA and CDR2 SQIVND (reference sequence). This CDR3 contains 11 residues. The CDR3 spells CASTQEQTQYF. The CDR3 coding sequence is TGTGCCAGTACGCAGGAACAGACGCAGTATTTT.

The V and J genes are TRBV6-2 or TRBV6-3 and TRBJ1-1; D is unresolved. The CDR3 loop spans 15 amino acids. Germline V gives CDR1 MNHEY, CDR2 SVGEGT. The V end was cut by 1 base, the J end by 4 bases, with 13 bases between. The CDR3 region has the DNA TGTGCCAGCAGTTACTTCCCATTGGGAGGCACTGAAGCTTTCTTT. This encodes CASSYFPLGGTEAFF.

The genes are TRBV30 and TRBJ1-5, with unresolved D. The CDR3 sequence is 13 residues long. V was trimmed by 2 bases and J by 7 bases, leaving 12 bases between them. Germline CDR1 reads GTSNPN; CDR2 reads SVGIG (reference sequence). In DNA form, the CDR3 reads TGTGCCTGGAGTAGGTCAGAAGGACAGCCCCAGCATTTT. Encoded protein: CAWSRSEGQPQHF.